These 30 T cell receptor beta chains share one sample of origin, sequenced in a study of shared clonotypes between healthy human individuals. Only in-frame clones appear in the TCRdb table, and some are missing; sequencing was by immunoSEQ multiplex PCR. The sample lists 400,000 or so clones, about 96% occurring once. Sequencing was done on a sample of memory CD8+ T cells sorted from blood. As to subset: CD45RO+ cells pooled with CCR7-negative TemRA cells. The receptors originated from a man aged 25-45 years in good health.

The chain carries TRBV4-1 and TRBJ1-4, with D perhaps TRBD1 (6 bases). The CDR3 is 13 residues long. V lost 3 bases and J lost 7, with 9 bases in between. Germline assignment: CDR1 MGHRA and CDR2 YSYEKL. As DNA, the CDR3 is TGCGCCAGCAGCCAGACCAGGGGTGAAAAACTGTTTTTT. Its protein is CASSQTRGEKLFF.

This rearrangement joins TRBV11-2 to TRBJ2-1, with D unclear. V shed 5 bases and J shed 0 bases, with 14 bases lying between them. Germline V gene sequence: CDR1 SGHAT, CDR2 FQNNGV. CDR3 length equals 16 residues. CDR3 nucleotides: TGTGCCAGCAGCCCCCACCTCTCATCCTCCTACAATGAGCAGTTCTTC. Its protein product is CASSPHLSSSYNEQFF.

This clone came up once. CDR3 protein: CAWGLYNEQFF. The CDR3 coding sequence is TGTGCCTGGGGACTCTACAATGAGCAGTTCTTC. The J gene is TRBJ2-1, the V gene TRBV30, with D possibly matching TRBD2 (5 bases). Germline CDR1 and CDR2: GTSNPN and SVGIG (reference sequence). The CDR3 length is 11 residues. The V end lost 5 bases, the J end lost 3 bases, and 5 bases lay between the germline ends.

The rearrangement joins TRBV7-9 to TRBJ2-7; a possible D gene is TRBD2 (6 bases). There are 14 residues in the CDR3. Deletions cut 5 bases from V and 2 bases from J, with 13 bases between. From germline, CDR1 is SEHNR and CDR2 FQNEAQ (reference sequence). CDR3 bases: TGTGCCAGCAGCCCCCGCGGGGCTACCTACGAGCAGTACTTC. As protein: CASSPRGATYEQYF.

V usage is TRBV9 and J usage is TRBJ2-3; either TRBD1 or TRBD2 may fit D (5 bases each). The V end was cut by 2 bases, the J end by 0 bases, with 10 bases between. Germline lookup yields CDR1 SGDLS and CDR2 YYNGEE. The CDR3 consists of 15 residues. CDR3 nucleotides: TGTGCCAGCAGCGTGTGGGGGTGTAGCACAGATACGCAGTATTTT. This codes for CASSVWGCSTDTQYF.

This clone is a singleton in its sample. The J gene is TRBJ2-2, the V gene TRBV6-5, with D possibly TRBD2 on 5 matching bases. There are 14 residues in the CDR3. Germline V gene sequence: CDR1 MNHEY, CDR2 SVGAGI. Deletions cut 2 bases from V and 6 bases from J, with 10 bases between. In nucleotides, the CDR3 is TGTGCCAGCAGTTACACCTTGAGGGCCGGGGAGCTGTTTTTT. This sequence encodes CASSYTLRAGELFF.

The chain has TRBV7-9 and TRBJ1-5; no clear D gene. Germline lookup yields CDR1 SEHNR and CDR2 FQNEAQ (reference sequence). V gave up 1 base and J gave up 3 bases, with 4 bases separating them. The CDR3 consists of 13 residues. The CDR3 sequence is CASSLGHNQPQHF. The CDR3 region has the DNA TGTGCCAGCAGCTTAGGACACAATCAGCCCCAGCATTTT.

This chain joins TRBV7-3 and TRBJ2-3, with 8 bases fitting TRBD2. The CDR3 is made up of 16 amino acids. Unmatched junction bases numbered 2, after V lost 0 bases and J lost 0 bases. Germline CDR1 reads SGHTA; CDR2 reads FQGTGA. CDR3 sequence reads: CASSLTPSGSTDTQYF. In DNA form, the CDR3 reads TGTGCCAGCAGCTTAACGCCTAGCGGGAGCACAGATACGCAGTATTTT.

The V and J genes are TRBV10-3 and TRBJ1-2; a weak D match, TRBD1 (5 bases). CDR1 ENHRY and CDR2 SYGVKD come from the germline V gene. V lost 2 bases and J 7 bases, leaving 14 bases between the germline ends. The CDR3 consists of 14 residues. CDR3 protein: CAISETRERGGYTF. The CDR3 bases are TGTGCCATCAGTGAGACCAGGGAGCGAGGTGGCTACACCTTC.

The DNA of the CDR3 is TGTGCCAGCAGTTCCCCCTTTAGACAGGGTGCGACCCAGTACTTC. The encoded protein is CASSSPFRQGATQYF. The genes are TRBV27 and TRBJ2-5, with TRBD1 matching over 7 bases. The CDR3 has 15 residues. Germline CDR1 is MNHEY and CDR2 is SMNVEV (reference sequence). Trimming took 4 bases from V and 7 from J; bases not matched to a gene: 12.

The chain recombines TRBV18 with TRBJ2-1, with 12 bases lining up with TRBD2. Germline V gives CDR1 KGHSH, CDR2 LQKENI. The CDR3 is 16 amino acids. V trimming: 3 bases; J trimming: 7 bases; junction bases outside the gene matches: 7. The CDR3 sequence: CASSPLAGGPGNEQFF. In DNA, the CDR3 is TGTGCCAGCTCACCTCTAGCGGGAGGGCCGGGGAATGAGCAGTTCTTC.

The gene calls are TRBV29-1 and TRBJ2-1, with 15 bases lining up with TRBD2. Per the germline V gene, CDR1 is SQVTM and CDR2 is ANQGSEA. The CDR3 spans 20 residues. V was pared by 0 bases and J by 7 bases, with 16 bases of the junction left unmatched. In DNA form, the CDR3 reads TGCAGCGTTGAAGATTGGGACACCCGGACTAGCGGGAGGGGGTTGAATGAGCAGTTCTTC. Protein product: CSVEDWDTRTSGRGLNEQFF.

The chain combines TRBV5-1 with TRBJ2-7; TRBD1 is a possible D gene (8 bases). This CDR3 spans 14 amino acids. Germline V gene sequence: CDR1 SGHRS, CDR2 YFSETQ. Trimming left V 2 bases short and J 3 bases short, with 12 bases between. CDR3: CASSFTGGDYEQYF. The CDR3 nucleotides read TGCGCCAGCAGCTTCACAGGGGGGGACTACGAGCAGTACTTC. The whole variable domain, filled in from reference TRBV5-1 and TRBJ2-7, reads KAGVTQTPRYLIKTRGQQVTLSCSPISGHRSVSWYQQTPGQGLQFLFEYFSETQRNKGNFPGRFSGRQFSNSRSEMNVSTLELGDSALYLCASSFTGGDYEQYFGPGTRLTVT.

The V call is TRBV5-1, the J call TRBJ2-7; possibly TRBD2 for D (6 bases). The CDR3 runs to 14 residues. Trimming removed 3 bases from V and 3 bases from J, with 13 bases in between. From germline, CDR1 is SGHRS and CDR2 YFSETQ. DNA of the CDR3: TGCGCCAGCAGCTCGGAGCGGGTCGGCTACGAGCAGTACTTC. It specifies CASSSERVGYEQYF. Combining the CDR3 with reference TRBV5-1 and TRBJ2-7 gives the whole variable domain KAGVTQTPRYLIKTRGQQVTLSCSPISGHRSVSWYQQTPGQGLQFLFEYFSETQRNKGNFPGRFSGRQFSNSRSEMNVSTLELGDSALYLCASSSERVGYEQYFGPGTRLTVT.

The CDR3: CASSLTGRGANVLTF. DNA of the CDR3: TGTGCCAGCAGCTTAACGGGCCGTGGGGCCAACGTCCTGACTTTC. This chain connects TRBV7-8 to TRBJ2-6; D is unresolved. Looked up from germline, CDR1 is SGHVS and CDR2 is FQNEAQ. V lost 2 bases, J lost 3 bases, and 8 bases lay in between. The CDR3 consists of 15 residues.

This clone was detected once. This chain joins TRBV29-1 and TRBJ2-2; possibly TRBD2 for D (5 bases). The V gene lost 4 bases and the J gene lost 6 bases, with 12 bases spanning the gap. The CDR3 has 13 amino acids. Germline V gives CDR1 SQVTM, CDR2 ANQGSEA. CDR3 residues: CSVALRASGELFF. In DNA form, the CDR3 reads TGCAGCGTTGCCTTGCGGGCTTCCGGGGAGCTGTTTTTT.

The genes are TRBV7-2 and TRBJ2-7; D may correspond to TRBD1 or TRBD2 (6 bases each). The ends were cut back, 1 base at V and 3 bases at J, with 13 bases in the middle. Germline lookup yields CDR1 SGHTA and CDR2 FQGNSA. CDR3 length: 15 amino acids. CDR3 sequence reads: CASSLEGGIVYEQYF. In nucleotides, the CDR3 is TGTGCCAGCAGCTTAGAGGGGGGAATAGTCTACGAGCAGTACTTC.

The chain joins TRBV18 to TRBJ1-4, with D unclear. This CDR3 is built from 16 residues. V lost 3 bases and J lost 4, with 15 bases in between. In germline, CDR1 is KGHSH, CDR2 LQKENI. The CDR3 loop reads CASSPMQRTHNEKLFF. The CDR3 DNA is TGTGCCAGCTCACCGATGCAGAGGACGCATAATGAAAAACTGTTTTTT.

The chain combines TRBV19 with TRBJ1-2; 9 nucleotides agree with TRBD1. Germline CDR1 LNHDA, CDR2 SQIVND (reference sequence). V was pared by 2 bases and J by 4 bases, with 5 bases of the junction left unmatched. The CDR3 spans 15 residues. CDR3 amino acids: CASSIMGQGSYGYTF. CDR3 coding DNA: TGTGCCAGTAGTATAATGGGACAGGGTTCCTATGGCTACACCTTC.

The V call is TRBV7-6, the J call TRBJ1-4; D perhaps matches TRBD1 (5 bases). CDR1 is SGHVS and CDR2 is FNYEAQ in the germline V gene. The CDR3 loop spans 15 amino acids. Trimming stripped 4 bases from V and 7 bases from J, with 16 bases between. CDR3 sequence: CASSSQTVKGEKLFF. CDR3 DNA sequence: TGTGCCAGCAGCTCACAGACAGTCAAAGGTGAAAAACTGTTTTTT.

This chain joins TRBV6-6 and TRBJ1-3; no firm D call. Trimming shortened V by 0 bases and J by 5 bases, and 11 bases separated the two germline ends. Per the germline V gene, CDR1 is MNHNY and CDR2 is SVGAGI (reference sequence). This CDR3 has 15 amino acids. The CDR3 DNA follows: TGTGCCAGCAGTTACTCGGCCAGCCAGAGAAACACCATATATTTT. Protein: CASSYSASQRNTIYF.

The chain carries TRBV5-4 and TRBJ2-6; 7 bases are a match to TRBD1. This CDR3 is built from 15 residues. V lost 5 bases to trimming and J lost 1 base; unmatched junction nucleotides: 3. The V gene's germline CDR1 is SGHNT and CDR2 YYREEE (reference sequence). The CDR3 nucleotides are TGTGCCAGCAGTTTCAGGGGGTCTGGGGCCAACGTCCTGACTTTC. Encoded protein: CASSFRGSGANVLTF.

The chain carries TRBV4-1 and TRBJ1-3; 8 bases are a match to TRBD1. CDR3 length: 18 amino acids. From germline, CDR1 is MGHRA and CDR2 YSYEKL. Losses at the gene ends were 0 bases for V and 1 base for J; bases not matched to a gene: 8. The CDR3 nucleotides read TGCGCCAGCAGCCAAGACAGGGGGCGAGATGCGTCTGGAAACACCATATATTTT. Residues: CASSQDRGRDASGNTIYF.

CDR3 region: CASSEVPINQPQHF. CDR3 sequence (DNA): TGTGCCAGCAGTGAAGTACCGATCAATCAGCCCCAGCATTTT. The chain recombines TRBV6-1 with TRBJ1-5, with unresolved D. The CDR3 is made up of 14 amino acids. Germline V CDR1 and CDR2: MNHNS, SASEGT. The V gene lost 1 base and the J gene lost 3 bases, with 7 bases spanning the gap.

The rearrangement links TRBV6-1 to TRBJ2-2; D is undetermined. The CDR3 consists of 13 residues. Germline-derived CDR1 and CDR2 are MNHNS and SASEGT. With 4 bases removed from V and 5 bases from J, the gap between germline ends came to 8 bases. CDR3 region: CASSVLRTGELFF. The CDR3 region has the DNA TGTGCCAGCAGTGTATTACGGACCGGGGAGCTGTTTTTT.

V and J are TRBV7-2 and TRBJ2-2, with D tentatively TRBD1 or TRBD2 (5 bases each). The CDR3 has 14 residues. Germline CDR1 SGHTA, CDR2 FQGNSA. The ends were cut back, 11 bases at V and 6 bases at J, with 19 bases in the middle. CDR3 sequence: CACQGRVAPGELFF. CDR3 coding DNA: TGTGCCTGCCAGGGCCGAGTAGCGCCCGGGGAGCTGTTTTTT.

V usage is TRBV5-6 and J usage is TRBJ2-3; D remains ambiguous. Trimming removed 2 bases at V and 6 bases at J, with 16 bases between. Looked up from germline, CDR1 is SGHDT and CDR2 is YYEEEE. There are 15 residues in the CDR3. The CDR3 DNA reads as TGTGCCAGCAGCTTAGCTTTGGTGATTTTCGATACGCAGTATTTT. It translates to CASSLALVIFDTQYF.

The chain joins TRBV27 to TRBJ2-3; 8 bases are a match to TRBD2. CDR1 MNHEY and CDR2 SMNVEV come from the germline V gene (reference sequence). V trimming: 6 bases; J trimming: 2 bases; junction bases outside the gene matches: 10. The CDR3 is made up of 16 amino acids. The chain's CDR3 is CASRNSAGEITDTQYF. The CDR3 nucleotides read TGTGCCAGCAGAAACTCAGCGGGAGAAATCACAGATACGCAGTATTTT.

This chain connects TRBV5-4 to TRBJ2-2; 9 nucleotides agree with TRBD2. Germline CDR1 SGHNT, CDR2 YYREEE (reference sequence). This CDR3 spans 16 amino acids. V lost 4 bases and J lost 3; bases outside the gene matches: 7. CDR3 amino acids: CASSPRLAGYTGELFF. The CDR3 DNA reads TGTGCCAGCAGCCCGCGGCTAGCGGGGTACACCGGGGAGCTGTTTTTT. The variable domain in full, with the rest retrieved from reference TRBV5-4 and TRBJ2-2, is ETGVTQSPTHLIKTRGQQVTLRCSSQSGHNTVSWYQQALGQGPQFIFQYYREEENGRGNFPPRFSGLQFPNYSSELNVNALELDDSALYLCASSPRLAGYTGELFFGEGSRLTVL.

For this clone: This sample includes further DNA sequences coding for the same CDR3. V usage is TRBV19 and J usage is TRBJ2-7, with D uncertain. CDR1 and CDR2 (germline): LNHDA, SQIVND (reference sequence). V was cut by 2 bases and J by 2 bases, with 4 bases left in between. The CDR3 totals 12 residues. CDR3: CASSINPYEQYF. CDR3 nucleotide sequence: TGTGCCAGTAGTATAAATCCCTACGAGCAGTACTTC.